This is a list of T cell receptor beta chains from one sample in a study of CD8+CD57+ T cells in acquired aplastic anemia. TCRdb re-called the reads with MiXCR, one entry per CDR3 protein. The sample consists of some 180,000 distinct CDR3 sequences, roughly half of them appearing once. Specimen: sorted CD4+, CD8+, or CD8+CD57+ T cells (not recorded which) from PBMCs. These receptors originate from a human donor in good health. CDR3s include the opening cysteine and the closing phenylalanine or tryptophan. Fields, in order: D gene, clone size, V gene, J gene, CDR3 DNA, CDR3 protein. A D gene is named only where the DNA matches it firmly. Where a row states a size, it is once, few, many or the class of an expanded clone; other rows omit it.

>TRBD2|many|TRBV2|TRBJ2-1
TGTGCCAGCGAGGGACTAGCATCCTACAATGAGCAGTTCTTC
CASEGLASYNEQFF
>TRBD2|.|TRBV7-2|TRBJ2-3
TGTGCCAGCAGCTTATTGCGGGGGTCAGATACGCAGTATTTT
CASSLLRGSDTQYF
>.|.|TRBV4-3|TRBJ2-3
TGCGCCAGCAGCCAGTCGGCGGCGGAGCGCACAGATACGCAGTATTTT
CASSQSAAERTDTQYF
>.|.|TRBV10-3|TRBJ2-1
TGTGCCATCAGTGAGTCCGGACAGTACAATGAGCAGTTCTTC
CAISESGQYNEQFF
>TRBD1|many|TRBV7-8|TRBJ2-7
TGTGCCAGCAGCCAGGGACAGGGCGGTGCCGAGCAGTACTTC
CASSQGQGGAEQYF
>.|many|TRBV10-3|TRBJ2-3
TGTGCCATCAGAGAAGAGTTACCCGGGGATACGCAGTATTTT
CAIREELPGDTQYF
>.|few|TRBV28|TRBJ2-5
TGTGCCAGCAGTTTAGTGGGGGGACGCAAGGGCGAGACCCAGTACTTC
CASSLVGGRKGETQYF
>TRBD1|many|TRBV7-7|TRBJ2-5
TGTGCTAGCAGCTTGACCGGGACAGGGGGCGAGACCCAGTACTTC
CASSLTGTGGETQYF
>TRBD1|many|TRBV6-1|TRBJ1-1
TGTGCCAGCAGTAGTCGGACAGGGGGGACTGAAGCTTTCTTT
CASSSRTGGTEAFF
>.|.|TRBV2|TRBJ1-3
TGTGCCAGCAGTTTGGGCAGCCGGGGGCCCGGCACCATATATTTT
CASSLGSRGPGTIYF
>.|many|TRBV18|TRBJ2-5
TGTGCCAGCTCACAGACTAGTATGGAGACCCAGTACTTC
CASSQTSMETQYF
>.|.|TRBV10-2|TRBJ1-2
TGCGCCAGCAGTGAGTCGTCCTCGGCACGGGGCTACACCTTC
CASSESSSARGYTF
>.|many|TRBV7-9|TRBJ1-1
TGTGCCAGCAGCCCTTACCATGAAGCTTTCTTT
CASSPYHEAFF
>.|.|TRBV7-7|TRBJ1-1
TGTGCCAGCAGCTTTCGGCAGGGAAGGCTGCGGGAGGTCAAAAAAGCTTTCTTT
CASSFRQGRLREVKKAFF
>.|many|TRBV9|TRBJ2-3
TGTGCCAGCAGCGTAGGAGTTGGGAGGCCCACAGATACGCAGTATTTT
CASSVGVGRPTDTQYF
>.|many|TRBV7-9|TRBJ2-5
TGTGCCAGCAGCCTCACACAGACAGACGTAGAGACCCAGTACTTC
CASSLTQTDVETQYF
>TRBD1|many|TRBV2|TRBJ1-2
TGTGCCAGCATGTTACAGGGGGCCGGCAATGGCTACACCTTC
CASMLQGAGNGYTF
>TRBD1|.|TRBV7-9|TRBJ2-7
TGTGCCAGCAGCTTCACAGGGGGCGCTCTGAACGAGCAGTACTTC
CASSFTGGALNEQYF
>TRBD2|.|TRBV7-3|TRBJ2-1
TGTGCCAGCAGCTTAGGGCCTAGCGGGAGGAATGAGCAGTTCTTC
CASSLGPSGRNEQFF
>.|many|TRBV5-1|TRBJ1-2
TGCGCCAGCAGCTTGGGAACGACTCTATCTGGCTACACCTTC
CASSLGTTLSGYTF
>.|.|TRBV7-3|TRBJ2-5
TGTGCCAGCAGCTTTGGAGCCGAGACCCAGTACTTC
CASSFGAETQYF
>TRBD2|many|TRBV20-1|TRBJ2-7
TGCAGTGCTAGATATTGGCTAGCGGGAGGAAGCTACGAGCAGTACTTC
CSARYWLAGGSYEQYF
>.|.|TRBV7-9|TRBJ1-2
TGTGCCAGCAGCTTAGTGGCAAACTATGGCTACACCTTC
CASSLVANYGYTF
>TRBD1|many|TRBV7-2|TRBJ2-7
TGTGCCAGCAGCCGCTCGACAGGGGTATCCTACGAGCAGTACTTC
CASSRSTGVSYEQYF
>TRBD1|.|TRBV15|TRBJ2-2
TGTGCCACCAGCGACAGGGTGGGGTCCGGGGAGCTGTTTTTT
CATSDRVGSGELFF
>.|.|TRBV15|TRBJ2-7
TGTGCCACCAGCACTACGCTGCCGGCACCCTACGAGCAGTACTTC
CATSTTLPAPYEQYF
>TRBD2|once|TRBV20-1|TRBJ2-7
TGCAGTGCTAGAGGGGATAGCGGGAGTGGGTACGAGCAGTACTTC
CSARGDSGSGYEQYF
>TRBD1|many|TRBV20-1|TRBJ2-5
TGCAGTGCTTCCCCCCTCCGGACAGGGAGACAGACCCAGTACTTC
CSASPLRTGRQTQYF
>.|.|TRBV19|TRBJ2-1
TGCGCCAGCAGCCCCCGGACTAATTCCAATGAGCAGTTCTTC
CASSPRTNSNEQFF
>.|.|TRBV20-1|TRBJ2-5
TGCAGTGCTAGACCCTACGTTTGGGCAGAGACCCAGTACTTC
CSARPYVWAETQYF
>TRBD1|.|TRBV20-1|TRBJ2-5
TGCAGTGCTAGAGATACCGGGACAGGGAATGGTGAGACCCAGTACTTC
CSARDTGTGNGETQYF
>TRBD1|many|TRBV9|TRBJ1-6
TGTGCCAGCAGCACAGGGGTTTACGATTCACCCCTCCACTTT
CASSTGVYDSPLHF
>TRBD2|many|TRBV19|TRBJ2-3
TGTGCCAGTAGTCTGGGACTAGCGGGACTGGCAGATACGCAGTATTTT
CASSLGLAGLADTQYF
>.|.|TRBV20-1|TRBJ2-7
TGCAGTGCCTACTCGTCGGCTGTTTCCTACGAGCAGTACTTC
CSAYSSAVSYEQYF
>TRBD1|few|TRBV6-5|TRBJ1-5
TGTGCCAGCAGTAACTTCGGACAGGGCCAATCAAAGCCCCAGCATTTT
CASSNFGQGQSKPQHF
>TRBD1|many|TRBV11-3|TRBJ1-2
TGTGCCAGCAGCCCAGGGGGCAAGGATGGCTACACCTTC
CASSPGGKDGYTF
>.|.|TRBV10-3|TRBJ2-1
TGTGCCATCAGGGCTGAAAGCAATGAGCAGTTCTTC
CAIRAESNEQFF
>.|.|TRBV20-1|TRBJ2-7
TGCAGTGCTAGAGATCCTTCGGGAGTTAACGAGCAGTACTTC
CSARDPSGVNEQYF
>TRBD2|.|TRBV7-2|TRBJ2-1
TGTGCCAGCAGCCCGGGACTAGCCCATGAGCAGTTCTTC
CASSPGLAHEQFF
>.|.|TRBV6-4|TRBJ2-7
TGTGCCAGCAATCCCAGGGCGGGTGAGCAGTACTTC
CASNPRAGEQYF
>TRBD1|many|TRBV10-3|TRBJ2-2
TGTGCCATCAGTGACAGGGGGCAGGCCGGGGAGCTGTTTTTT
CAISDRGQAGELFF
>.|.|TRBV7-2|TRBJ1-1
TGTGCCAGCAGCACCCGAGGGACTGAAGCTTTCTTT
CASSTRGTEAFF
>.|.|TRBV29-1|TRBJ1-4
TGCAGCGTTGGAACGGTAGATGAAAAACTGTTTTTT
CSVGTVDEKLFF
>.|.|TRBV19|TRBJ1-2
TGTGCCAGTAGTGCCCGAGTCAGGGAGGGATATGGCTACACCTTC
CASSARVREGYGYTF
>.|few|TRBV27|TRBJ1-2
TGTGCCAGCAGTCCTACGACAAGATCCTATGGCGGCTACACCTTC
CASSPTTRSYGGYTF